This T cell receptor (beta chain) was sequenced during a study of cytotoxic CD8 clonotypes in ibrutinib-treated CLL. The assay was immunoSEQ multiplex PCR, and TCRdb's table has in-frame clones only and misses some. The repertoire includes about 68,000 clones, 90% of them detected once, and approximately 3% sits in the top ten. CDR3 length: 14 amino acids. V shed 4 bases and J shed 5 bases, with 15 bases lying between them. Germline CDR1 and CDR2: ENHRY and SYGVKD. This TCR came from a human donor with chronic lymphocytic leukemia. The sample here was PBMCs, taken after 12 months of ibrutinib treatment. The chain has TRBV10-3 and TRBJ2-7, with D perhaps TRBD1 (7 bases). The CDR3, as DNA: TGTGCCATCAGTGGTGCAGGGGGGCTTAACGAGCAGTACTTC. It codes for CAISGAGGLNEQYF.